These 28 T cell receptor beta chains came from one sample sequenced in a study of blood T cell repertoires in COVID-19. Clones were sequenced by immunoSEQ multiplex PCR, and TCRdb holds only the in-frame ones, with some missing. This sample has about 140,000 clones, with 70% to 85% found just once. Material for sequencing was PBMCs or T cells enriched from blood (not recorded which). The source of these receptors is a woman aged 18 to 35 who had been exposed to COVID-19.

V and J are TRBV27 and TRBJ2-1, with D uncertain. Germline loops: CDR1 MNHEY, CDR2 SMNVEV (reference sequence). This CDR3 has 17 amino acids. Deletions cut 5 bases from V and 5 bases from J, with 22 bases between. CDR3 sequence reads: CASSPTFLRQDNNEQFF. In DNA, the CDR3 is TGTGCCAGCAGTCCTACGTTTTTGCGCCAGGATAACAATGAGCAGTTCTTC.

The CDR3 spells CASSDIRSTSTDTQYF. The CDR3 region has the DNA TGCGCCAGCAGCGATATTCGCTCTACTAGCACAGATACGCAGTATTTT. The chain employs TRBV4-3 and TRBJ2-3; D gene ambiguous. Per germline, CDR1 LGHNA and CDR2 YSLEER. CDR3 length equals 16 residues. V dropped 5 bases and J dropped 0 bases, with 15 bases sitting between them.

V gene TRBV7-9 combines with J gene TRBJ1-1; weak D call: TRBD1 (5 bases). V was pared by 4 bases and J by 4 bases, with 7 bases between. Germline values: CDR1 SEHNR, CDR2 FQNEAQ (reference sequence). This CDR3 region has 12 residues. The CDR3 spells CASSSQATEAFF. The CDR3, as DNA: TGTGCCAGCAGCTCACAGGCCACTGAAGCTTTCTTT. Based on the CDR3 plus reference TRBV7-9 and TRBJ1-1, the full variable domain is DTGVSQNPRHKITKRGQNVTFRCDPISEHNRLYWYRQTLGQGPEFLTYFQNEAQLEKSRLLSDRFSAERPKGSFSTLEIQRTEQGDSAMYLCASSSQATEAFFGQGTRLTVV.

The V gene is TRBV18, the J gene TRBJ2-7; no clear D. The CDR3 length is 13 residues. Germline V gene data show CDR1 as KGHSH and CDR2 as LQKENI. V lost 0 bases, J lost 2 bases, and 5 bases lay in between. CDR3 residues: CASSPPNTYEQYF. The CDR3 coding sequence is TGTGCCAGCTCACCACCAAATACCTACGAGCAGTACTTC.

The rearrangement links TRBV28 to TRBJ1-4; 9 nucleotides agree with TRBD1. V lost 4 bases and J lost 6; bases outside the gene matches: 6. Germline CDR1 reads MDHEN; CDR2 reads SYDVKM. The CDR3 spans 15 residues. CDR3 loop: CASSWGTGTDEKLFF. In DNA, the CDR3 is TGTGCCAGCAGTTGGGGGACAGGGACGGATGAAAAACTGTTTTTT. The whole variable domain, filled in from reference TRBV28 and TRBJ1-4, reads DVKVTQSSRYLVKRTGEKVFLECVQDMDHENMFWYRQDPGLGLRLIYFSYDVKMKEKGDIPEGYSVSREKKERFSLILESASTNQTSMYLCASSWGTGTDEKLFFGSGTQLSVL.

The chain employs TRBV5-4 and TRBJ1-2; D is unclear. Trimming removed 4 bases at V and 2 bases at J, with 15 bases between. This CDR3 contains 15 residues. Per the germline V gene, CDR1 is SGHNT and CDR2 is YYREEE (reference sequence). The chain's CDR3 is CASSPGWQLNYGYTF. The CDR3 DNA sequence: TGTGCCAGCAGCCCCGGGTGGCAGCTCAACTATGGCTACACCTTC.

This chain links TRBV5-1 with TRBJ1-1; possibly TRBD1 for D (5 bases). With 0 bases removed from V and 2 bases from J, the gap between germline ends came to 11 bases. Germline CDR1 is SGHRS and CDR2 is YFSETQ. This CDR3 contains 15 residues. CDR3 in DNA: TGCGCCAGCAGCTTGGTCCGGGGGGGTAACACTGAAGCTTTCTTT. It specifies CASSLVRGGNTEAFF.

The rearrangement joins TRBV2 to TRBJ2-3; D unresolved. This CDR3 region has 16 residues. Trimming removed 8 bases from V and 6 bases from J, with 24 bases in between. Germline V gene lookup returns CDR1 SNHLY and CDR2 FYNNEI. This CDR3 is CASSRSVPSTGDTQYF. CDR3 sequence (DNA): TGTGCCAGCTCGAGAAGCGTCCCAAGCACGGGTGATACGCAGTATTTT.

The rearrangement joins TRBV28 to TRBJ2-5; D is perhaps TRBD1 (6 bases). The CDR3 has 14 amino acids. Germline V lookup: CDR1 MDHEN, CDR2 SYDVKM. Trimming removed 4 bases from V and 5 bases from J, with 14 bases in between. CDR3 protein: CASSSRGGRETQYF. The CDR3 DNA is TGTGCCAGCAGTTCCAGGGGTGGTAGGGAGACCCAGTACTTC.

V gene TRBV28 combines with J gene TRBJ2-3, with 7 positions matching TRBD2. V trimming: 4 bases; J trimming: 6 bases; junction bases outside the gene matches: 7. CDR1 is MDHEN and CDR2 is SYDVKM in the germline V gene. This CDR3 is 14 amino acids long. The CDR3 sequence: CASSSGGRTDTQYF. The CDR3 bases are TGTGCCAGCAGTTCCGGCGGGAGAACCGATACGCAGTATTTT. The whole variable domain, remainder taken from reference TRBV28 and TRBJ2-3, is DVKVTQSSRYLVKRTGEKVFLECVQDMDHENMFWYRQDPGLGLRLIYFSYDVKMKEKGDIPEGYSVSREKKERFSLILESASTNQTSMYLCASSSGGRTDTQYFGPGTRLTVL.

The CDR3 nucleotides read TGTGCCAGCAGCCCCTCTTTTTCTGGGGCCAACGTCCTGACTTTC. Translating gives CASSPSFSGANVLTF. The chain links TRBV6-5 to TRBJ2-6, with no clear D. CDR1 is MNHEY and CDR2 is SVGAGI in the germline V gene. The CDR3 covers 15 residues. V dropped 6 bases and J dropped 1 base, with 10 bases sitting between them.

The rearrangement joins TRBV2 to TRBJ2-7; D is perhaps TRBD1 (5 bases). CDR3 length: 16 residues. Between the trimmed V and J ends, which lost 5 bases and 2 bases, there was a span of 19 bases. Looked up from germline, CDR1 is SNHLY and CDR2 is FYNNEI. CDR3 residues: CASSKVDSPLTYEQYF. CDR3 nucleotides: TGTGCCAGCAGTAAAGTTGACAGTCCGCTTACCTACGAGCAGTACTTC.

The chain links TRBV15 to TRBJ2-7, with TRBD2 matching over 10 bases. V was clipped by 3 bases and J by 0 bases; unmatched bases: 5. CDR1 and CDR2 (germline): LNHNV, YYDKDF (reference sequence). The CDR3 has 16 amino acids. CDR3 sequence (DNA): TGTGCCACCAGCAGCCGAAAGCGGGAGGGCTCCTACGAGCAGTACTTC. Its protein product is CATSSRKREGSYEQYF.

The rearrangement links TRBV19 to TRBJ1-1; D not certain. The CDR3 length is 14 residues. Germline CDR1 reads LNHDA; CDR2 reads SQIVND (reference sequence). The V gene lost 3 bases and the J gene lost 3 bases, with 11 bases spanning the gap. The CDR3 loop is CASSISDIHTEAFF. The DNA for the CDR3 is TGTGCCAGTAGTATTTCTGACATACACACTGAAGCTTTCTTT.

The chain combines TRBV2 with TRBJ2-1, with TRBD2 matching over 11 bases. The J segment lost 0 bases and the V segment lost 5 bases, leaving 3 bases of the junction unmatched. From germline, CDR1 is SNHLY and CDR2 FYNNEI. The CDR3 is made up of 16 amino acids. The CDR3 reads CASSYTSGSSYNEQFF. The CDR3 bases are TGTGCCAGCAGTTATACTAGCGGGAGCTCCTACAATGAGCAGTTCTTC.

The V call is TRBV7-2, the J call TRBJ2-1, with unresolved D. The CDR3 has 13 residues. Germline V CDR1 and CDR2: SGHTA, FQGNSA. V was pared by 4 bases and J by 3 bases, with 7 bases between. CDR3 in DNA: TGTGCCAGCAGCTCGAGACTCTACAATGAGCAGTTCTTC. Translating it yields CASSSRLYNEQFF.

CDR3 sequence: CASADGTGYGYTF. In DNA, the CDR3 is TGTGCCAGCGCGGACGGGACAGGTTATGGCTACACCTTC. The chain combines TRBV6-5 with TRBJ1-2; TRBD1 matches at 8 bases. CDR3 size: 13 residues. The junction had 7 bases not matched to a gene; V was cut back by 8 bases and J by 5 bases. The germline V gene encodes CDR1 MNHEY and CDR2 SVGAGI.

The chain links TRBV4-2 to TRBJ2-1, with D possibly TRBD1 on 5 matching bases. The CDR3 runs 14 residues. Germline lookup yields CDR1 LGHNA and CDR2 YNFKEQ. Trimming removed 4 bases from V and 5 bases from J, with 12 bases in between. DNA for the CDR3: TGTGCCAGCAGCCTAAGACAGAGAGACAATGAGCAGTTCTTC. Protein sequence: CASSLRQRDNEQFF.

The chain couples TRBV28 to TRBJ2-1; possibly TRBD2 for D (5 bases). The CDR3 has 11 amino acids. Trimming cost V 7 bases and J 10 bases, with 11 bases left between them. Germline CDR1 is MDHEN and CDR2 is SYDVKM. CDR3 DNA sequence: TGTGCCAGCACCTCAGAGGGAGAGCAGTTCTTC. Protein: CASTSEGEQFF.

A few counts support this clone. This sequence joins TRBV18 and TRBJ1-1, with no clear D. Trimming left V 3 bases short and J 3 bases short, with 14 bases between. The CDR3 runs to 15 residues. Germline V lookup: CDR1 KGHSH, CDR2 LQKENI. In DNA, the CDR3 is TGTGCCAGCTCACCTCCGGAGTTGGTGGACACTGAAGCTTTCTTT. The encoded protein is CASSPPELVDTEAFF.

The V gene is TRBV30, the J gene TRBJ1-5; perhaps TRBD1 as D (6 bases). The CDR3 extends over 14 amino acids. CDR1 is GTSNPN, CDR2 SVGIG, per germline (reference sequence). Trimming removed 0 bases from V and 3 bases from J, with 9 bases in between. CDR3 bases: TGTGCCTGGAGTGTAACAGGGTTCAATCAGCCCCAGCATTTT. It encodes CAWSVTGFNQPQHF.

In its sample, this clone was seen once. J is TRBJ2-1 and V is TRBV7-8; 9 bases line up with TRBD2. V was clipped by 1 base and J by 7 bases; unmatched bases: 2. The CDR3 is made up of 14 amino acids. Germline CDR1 and CDR2: SGHVS and FQNEAQ. The CDR3 coding sequence is TGTGCCAGCAGCTTAGTAGCGGGAGCTAATGAGCAGTTCTTC. This gives the protein CASSLVAGANEQFF.

The chain couples TRBV16 to TRBJ2-5; 8 positions match TRBD1. The CDR3 is 14 amino acids. With 0 bases clipped from V and 5 bases from J, the junction kept 2 bases outside the gene matches. Germline V gene data show CDR1 as KGHSY and CDR2 as FQNENV. CDR3 residues: CASSQSNRGETQYF. CDR3 nucleotide sequence: TGTGCCAGCAGCCAATCTAACAGGGGGGAGACCCAGTACTTC.

The rearrangement joins TRBV27 to TRBJ1-1; no firm D call. This CDR3 region has 14 residues. Germline V lookup: CDR1 MNHEY, CDR2 SMNVEV (reference sequence). V shed 1 base and J shed 0 bases, with 6 bases lying between them. Here the CDR3 reads CASSLYQMNTEAFF. The CDR3 DNA is TGTGCCAGCAGTTTATATCAGATGAACACTGAAGCTTTCTTT.

Here the CDR3 DNA reads TGTGCCAGCAGCCGGCCCCGGGGACAGTCACCCGAGCAGTACTTC. As protein: CASSRPRGQSPEQYF. This rearrangement joins TRBV6-6 to TRBJ2-7; 7 bases are a match to TRBD1. Looked up from germline, CDR1 is MNHNY and CDR2 is SVGAGI (reference sequence). The CDR3 contains 15 residues. V was pared by 6 bases and J by 6 bases, with 14 bases of the junction left unmatched.

The chain links TRBV19 to TRBJ2-2, with D possibly being TRBD2 (5 bases). CDR3 length equals 15 residues. The V gene's germline CDR1 is LNHDA and CDR2 SQIVND (reference sequence). Trimming took off 6 bases at V and 4 bases at J, with 15 bases between the two ends. The CDR3 nucleotides are TGTGCCAGTAGCTCGGGGATCCCAGTCACCGGGGAGCTGTTTTTT. Residues: CASSSGIPVTGELFF.

This chain joins TRBV19 and TRBJ1-5; the D gene is possibly TRBD1 (5 bases). The germline gives CDR1 LNHDA, CDR2 SQIVND (reference sequence). This CDR3 spans 16 amino acids. V was trimmed by 2 bases and J by 0 bases, leaving 11 bases between them. The DNA of the CDR3 is TGTGCCAGTAGTATAAGTCGACAGTATAGCAATCAGCCCCAGCATTTT. Protein sequence: CASSISRQYSNQPQHF.

This clone was detected only once. The V and J genes are TRBV5-1 and TRBJ2-6; a weak D match, TRBD2 (6 bases). The ends were cut back, 3 bases at V and 0 bases at J, with 7 bases in the middle. Germline V gene sequence: CDR1 SGHRS, CDR2 YFSETQ. This CDR3 comprises 15 residues. CDR3 loop: CASSWGDSGANVLTF. CDR3 bases: TGCGCCAGCAGCTGGGGGGACTCTGGGGCCAACGTCCTGACTTTC.